These T cell receptor beta chains were read from a single sample in a study of molecular identifiers for immune sequencing clone quantification. One entry per CDR3 protein, called by TCRdb with MiXCR from the PCR reads. The repertoire holds roughly 630,000 distinct CDR3 sequences, with 25% as singletons. Sequencing was done on a sample of naive CD8+ T cells from blood, with Jurkat cell RNA spiked in. These TCRs come from a human donor in good health. Some libraries in this study had Jurkat cell RNA spiked in. Both conserved end residues are part of each CDR3. The D gene is left open where the match is weak. Rows give clone size only sometimes, using once, few, many, or a class for an expanded clone.

cdr3_length,v_call,j_call,d_call,clone_size,cdr3_aa,cdr3_nt
15,TRBV7-8,TRBJ1-2,TRBD1,many,CASSLAGTADYGYTF,TGTGCCAGCAGCTTAGCCGGGACAGCAGACTATGGCTACACCTTC
13,TRBV7-9,TRBJ2-7,.,few,CASSNIPNYEQYF,TGTGCCAGCAGCAACATACCTAACTACGAGCAGTACTTC
15,TRBV3-1,TRBJ2-1,.,.,CASSQELGLAHEQFF,TGTGCCAGCAGCCAAGAATTGGGGCTAGCCCATGAGCAGTTCTTC
14,TRBV9,TRBJ2-3,.,few,CASSLGRYTDTQYF,TGTGCCAGCAGCCTAGGACGATACACAGATACGCAGTATTTT
12,TRBV30,TRBJ1-3,.,many,CAWSPSGNTIYF,TGTGCCTGGAGCCCCTCTGGAAACACCATATATTTT
15,TRBV27,TRBJ2-2,.,.,CASSRLIDNTGELFF,TGTGCCAGCAGTCGACTAATCGATAACACCGGGGAGCTGTTTTTT
16,TRBV28,TRBJ1-5,TRBD1,many,CASSLGQGLYNQPQHF,TGTGCCAGCAGCTTGGGACAGGGGTTATACAATCAGCCCCAGCATTTT
16,TRBV9,TRBJ2-7,TRBD1,few,CASSPHGTGGPYEQYF,TGTGCCAGCAGCCCCCACGGGACAGGGGGCCCCTACGAGCAGTACTTC
14,TRBV13,TRBJ1-2,TRBD1,many,CASSVGTGIYGYTF,TGTGCCAGCAGCGTCGGGACAGGGATATATGGCTACACCTTC
15,TRBV5-3,TRBJ2-2,TRBD1,few,CASSSGQGAAGELFF,TGTGCCAGCAGTTCGGGACAGGGGGCCGCCGGGGAGCTGTTTTTT
14,TRBV20-1,TRBJ2-7,.,few,CSARISRTSYEQYF,TGCAGTGCTAGAATTTCACGGACTTCCTACGAGCAGTACTTC
13,TRBV7-2,TRBJ2-7,.,many,CASSPGFGHEQYF,TGTGCCAGCTCCCCGGGCTTTGGTCACGAGCAGTACTTC
14,TRBV28,TRBJ2-7,.,few,CASRPTSLSSEQYF,TGTGCCAGCAGGCCCACCTCCCTCTCTAGCGAGCAGTACTTC
14,TRBV20-1,TRBJ2-7,.,.,CSARDSAGGNEQYF,TGCAGTGCTAGAGATTCGGCGGGTGGGAACGAGCAGTACTTC
17,TRBV5-6,TRBJ1-3,.,few,CASSLAEVSYSGNTIYF,TGTGCCAGCAGCTTGGCCGAAGTGAGTTACTCTGGAAACACCATATATTTT
17,TRBV4-3,TRBJ2-2,TRBD1,.,CASSQGGDRGSTGELFF,TGCGCCAGCAGCCAAGGAGGTGACAGGGGATCCACCGGGGAGCTGTTTTTT
16,TRBV28,TRBJ2-2,TRBD2,many,CASRELAGGYTGELFF,TGTGCCAGCAGGGAGTTAGCGGGAGGCTACACCGGGGAGCTGTTTTTT
17,TRBV24-1,TRBJ2-2,TRBD2,many,CATSDHLAGVGTGELFF,TGTGCCACCAGTGATCACCTAGCGGGAGTTGGCACCGGGGAGCTGTTTTTT
18,TRBV5-5,TRBJ2-2,.,few,CASSLNPPRQANTGELFF,TGTGCCAGCAGCTTGAATCCTCCGCGACAGGCGAACACCGGGGAGCTGTTTTTT
15,TRBV4-1,TRBJ2-3,.,many,CASSPPPGHTDTQYF,TGCGCCAGCAGCCCCCCCCCGGGCCACACAGATACGCAGTATTTT
14,TRBV5-1,TRBJ2-7,.,once,CASNLDRFTYEQYF,TGCGCCAGCAACCTCGACAGGTTCACCTACGAGCAGTACTTC
18,TRBV20-1,TRBJ2-2,.,many,CSATGPLVRTMNTGELFF,TGCAGTGCTACCGGTCCGCTGGTACGAACAATGAACACCGGGGAGCTGTTTTTT
18,TRBV19,TRBJ2-3,TRBD2,.,CASSISSGGARGTDTQYF,TGTGCCAGTAGTATCTCTAGCGGGGGGGCCAGGGGCACAGATACGCAGTATTTT
16,TRBV20-1,TRBJ1-4,TRBD1,.,CSARDREDRGNEKLFF,TGCAGTGCTAGAGATAGGGAAGACAGGGGAAATGAAAAACTGTTTTTT
18,TRBV5-1,TRBJ2-5,TRBD2,many,CASSSGTSGRTTQETQYF,TGCGCCAGCAGCTCCGGGACTAGCGGGAGAACCACCCAAGAGACCCAGTACTTC
13,TRBV2,TRBJ1-1,TRBD1,once,CASRPRGHTEAFF,TGTGCCAGCAGACCCAGGGGGCACACTGAAGCTTTCTTT
15,TRBV20-1,TRBJ2-7,TRBD1,many,CSARSTGTASYEQYF,TGCAGTGCCCGAAGCACCGGGACAGCCTCCTACGAGCAGTACTTC
14,TRBV28,TRBJ1-1,.,.,CASSLTVGRTEAFF,TGTGCCAGCAGTCTAACCGTGGGTAGGACTGAAGCTTTCTTT
12,TRBV21-1,TRBJ1-1,.,few,CASTPGHTEAFF,TGTGCCAGCACCCCGGGACACACTGAAGCTTTCTTT
14,TRBV28,TRBJ1-4,.,many,CASSLSTGVEKLFF,TGTGCCAGCAGTTTATCGACGGGCGTCGAAAAACTGTTTTTT
15,TRBV30,TRBJ2-7,.,many,CAWSALGADYTEQYF,TGTGCCTGGAGTGCACTCGGGGCGGATTATACAGAGCAGTACTTC
15,TRBV10-2,TRBJ2-6,.,few,CASSGGDSGANVLTF,TGCGCCAGCAGTGGTGGGGATTCTGGGGCCAACGTCCTGACTTTC